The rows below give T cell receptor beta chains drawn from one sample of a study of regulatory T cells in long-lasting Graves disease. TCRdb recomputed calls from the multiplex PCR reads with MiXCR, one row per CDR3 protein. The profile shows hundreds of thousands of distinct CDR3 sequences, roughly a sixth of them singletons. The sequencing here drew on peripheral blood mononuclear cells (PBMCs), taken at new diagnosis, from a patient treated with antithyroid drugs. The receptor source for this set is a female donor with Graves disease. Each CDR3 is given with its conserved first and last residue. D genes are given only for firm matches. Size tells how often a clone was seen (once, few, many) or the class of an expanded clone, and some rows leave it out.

CDR3 protein: CSAGTGRSYEQYF
CDR3 DNA: TGCAGTGCTGGGACAGGGCGCTCCTACGAGCAGTACTTC
clone size: many
D gene: TRBD1
J gene: TRBJ2-7
V gene: TRBV20-1

CDR3 protein: CASSQLSGRWTEAFF
CDR3 DNA: TGTGCCAGCAGCCAATTGTCGGGGAGGTGGACTGAAGCTTTCTTT
clone size: many
D gene: -
J gene: TRBJ1-1
V gene: TRBV3-1

CDR3 protein: CASSSWESRANVLTF
CDR3 DNA: TGTGCCAGCAGCTCCTGGGAAAGTAGGGCCAACGTCCTGACTTTC
clone size: many
D gene: -
J gene: TRBJ2-6
V gene: TRBV7-8

CDR3 protein: CASSYTTGQQYF
CDR3 DNA: TGTGCCAGCAGTTACACTACAGGGCAACAGTACTTC
clone size: many
D gene: -
J gene: TRBJ2-7
V gene: TRBV6-2/TRBV6-3

CDR3 protein: CASSPEIGGYQETQYF
CDR3 DNA: TGTGCCAGCAGTCCCGAGATTGGGGGGTACCAAGAGACCCAGTACTTC
clone size: many
D gene: -
J gene: TRBJ2-5
V gene: TRBV12-3/TRBV12-4

CDR3 protein: CASSREDEAFF
CDR3 DNA: TGTGCCAGCAGTAGGGAGGATGAAGCTTTCTTT
clone size: many
D gene: -
J gene: TRBJ1-1
V gene: TRBV6-2/TRBV6-3

CDR3 protein: CASSLDGGNYNEQFF
CDR3 DNA: TGTGCCAGCAGCTTGGACGGGGGGAACTACAATGAGCAGTTCTTC
clone size: -
D gene: TRBD2
J gene: TRBJ2-1
V gene: TRBV7-3

CDR3 protein: CSVVWGDLYEQYF
CDR3 DNA: TGCAGCGTTGTGTGGGGGGACCTTTACGAGCAGTACTTC
clone size: -
D gene: -
J gene: TRBJ2-7
V gene: TRBV29-1

CDR3 protein: CASSSGLTGNTIYF
CDR3 DNA: TGCGCCAGCAGCTCGGGACTGACTGGAAACACCATATATTTT
clone size: many
D gene: -
J gene: TRBJ1-3
V gene: TRBV5-1

CDR3 protein: CATSLAGGWSGELFF
CDR3 DNA: TGTGCCACCAGCTTAGCGGGGGGTTGGTCCGGGGAGCTGTTTTTT
clone size: few
D gene: TRBD2
J gene: TRBJ2-2
V gene: TRBV15

CDR3 protein: CASSSGGTRSGNTIYF
CDR3 DNA: TGTGCCAGCAGCTCCGGGGGGACCCGCTCTGGAAACACCATATATTTT
clone size: many
D gene: -
J gene: TRBJ1-3
V gene: TRBV11-2

CDR3 protein: CASSLVLNEQFF
CDR3 DNA: TGTGCCAGCAGCTTAGTTCTCAATGAGCAGTTCTTC
clone size: many
D gene: -
J gene: TRBJ2-1
V gene: TRBV13

CDR3 protein: CASSEGFGNTIYF
CDR3 DNA: TGTGCCAGCAGCGAGGGTTTTGGAAACACCATATATTTT
clone size: many
D gene: -
J gene: TRBJ1-3
V gene: TRBV9

CDR3 protein: CASSFLSSSYEQYF
CDR3 DNA: TGTGCCAGCAGCTTTCTATCCAGCTCCTACGAGCAGTACTTC
clone size: -
D gene: -
J gene: TRBJ2-7
V gene: TRBV6-1

CDR3 protein: CASSLRVEGWGNTGELFF
CDR3 DNA: TGTGCCAGCAGTTTAAGGGTGGAGGGATGGGGGAACACCGGGGAGCTGTTTTTT
clone size: few
D gene: -
J gene: TRBJ2-2
V gene: TRBV27

CDR3 protein: CASSERGFTDTQYF
CDR3 DNA: TGTGCCAGCAGTGAACGGGGATTCACAGATACGCAGTATTTT
clone size: many
D gene: -
J gene: TRBJ2-3
V gene: TRBV2

CDR3 protein: CASSYGGSDEQFF
CDR3 DNA: TGTGCCAGCAGTTACGGGGGCTCGGATGAGCAGTTCTTC
clone size: few
D gene: -
J gene: TRBJ2-1
V gene: TRBV6-2/TRBV6-3

CDR3 protein: CATSGTRAVGDTQYF
CDR3 DNA: TGTGCCACCAGTGGTACTAGAGCCGTGGGAGATACGCAGTATTTT
clone size: many
D gene: -
J gene: TRBJ2-3
V gene: TRBV24-1

CDR3 protein: CASSWGRGGSYNEQFF
CDR3 DNA: TGTGCCAGCAGCTGGGGGAGGGGGGGGTCCTACAATGAGCAGTTCTTC
clone size: -
D gene: -
J gene: TRBJ2-1
V gene: TRBV11-1

CDR3 protein: CASSQDSLGPQHF
CDR3 DNA: TGTGCCAGCAGCCAAGATTCCCTGGGGCCCCAGCATTTT
clone size: -
D gene: -
J gene: TRBJ1-5
V gene: TRBV14

CDR3 protein: CATQTGAYGYTF
CDR3 DNA: TGTGCCACCCAGACAGGGGCCTATGGCTACACCTTC
clone size: many
D gene: TRBD1
J gene: TRBJ1-2
V gene: TRBV2

CDR3 protein: CAISAQSMNTEAFF
CDR3 DNA: TGTGCCATCAGTGCTCAGTCTATGAACACTGAAGCTTTCTTT
clone size: many
D gene: -
J gene: TRBJ1-1
V gene: TRBV10-3

CDR3 protein: CATGQGSNYGYTF
CDR3 DNA: TGTGCCACCGGACAGGGATCTAACTATGGCTACACCTTC
clone size: many
D gene: TRBD1
J gene: TRBJ1-2
V gene: TRBV10-3

CDR3 protein: CASSSDRVSGYTF
CDR3 DNA: TGTGCCAGCAGTTCGGACAGGGTTTCCGGCTACACCTTC
clone size: many
D gene: TRBD1
J gene: TRBJ1-2
V gene: TRBV28

CDR3 protein: CASSAGINQPQHF
CDR3 DNA: TGCGCCAGCAGTGCAGGTATTAATCAGCCCCAGCATTTT
clone size: -
D gene: -
J gene: TRBJ1-5
V gene: TRBV10-1

CDR3 protein: CASSLGSGDNEQFF
CDR3 DNA: TGCGCCAGCAGCTTGGGTAGCGGGGACAATGAGCAGTTCTTC
clone size: -
D gene: TRBD2
J gene: TRBJ2-1
V gene: TRBV5-1

CDR3 protein: CASSAQGGGQPQHF
CDR3 DNA: TGTGCCAGCAGTGCACAGGGAGGAGGACAGCCCCAGCATTTT
clone size: many
D gene: -
J gene: TRBJ1-5
V gene: TRBV27